This entry lists 11 T cell receptor beta chains sequenced from one sample in a study of response to subunit inactivated influenza vaccine. TCRdb ran MiXCR on the RT-PCR reads and lists one entry per CDR3 protein. The table shows about 480,000 distinct CDR3 sequences, with around 13% occurring only once. The specimen comprised PBMCs from blood, sampled 45 days after vaccination. The receptors originated from a man aged 50-60 years who received an inactivated influenza vaccine.

The rearrangement joins TRBV12-3 or TRBV12-4 to TRBJ1-6; possibly TRBD1 for D (6 bases). V lost 1 base, J lost 8 bases, and 12 bases lay in between. The CDR3 covers 15 residues. CDR3 residues: CASSLGPEGDSPLHF. CDR3 nucleotide sequence: TGTGCCAGCAGTTTAGGCCCCGAGGGGGATTCACCCCTCCACTTT.

This clonotype was seen only a few times. CDR3 nucleotides: TGTGCCAGCAGTGTCGGATGGAGGAGCTCCTACAATGAGCAGTTCTTC. Amino acids: CASSVGWRSSYNEQFF. This chain uses TRBV6-1 with TRBJ2-1; D is perhaps TRBD2 (5 bases). This CDR3 contains 16 residues. The V end was cut by 4 bases, the J end by 0 bases, with 13 bases between. CDR1 is MNHNS, CDR2 SASEGT, per germline.

V gene TRBV15 combines with J gene TRBJ1-1; D may be TRBD1 (6 bases). The CDR3 spans 16 residues. Germline CDR1 LNHNV, CDR2 YYDKDF (reference sequence). V shed 1 base and J shed 0 bases, with 12 bases lying between them. CDR3 DNA: TGTGCCACCAGCAGAGTATGGGCAGGGGTGAACACTGAAGCTTTCTTT. Translation gives CATSRVWAGVNTEAFF.

The chain recombines TRBV4-3 with TRBJ2-1; the D is unclear. Per the germline V gene, CDR1 is LGHNA and CDR2 is YSLEER. The CDR3 is 16 amino acids. Trimming took 1 base from V and 2 from J, leaving 12 bases between them. The CDR3 region is CASSQAPGLTYNEQFF. CDR3 bases: TGCGCCAGCAGCCAAGCGCCGGGTTTGACCTACAATGAGCAGTTCTTC.

V gene TRBV12-3 or TRBV12-4 combines with J gene TRBJ2-6; D not certain. CDR3 length: 15 amino acids. The germline V and J ends were trimmed by 5 bases and 4 bases, with 12 bases remaining between them. The CDR3 region is CASSLAITGANVLTF. The CDR3 nucleotides read TGTGCCAGCAGTCTCGCTATAACAGGGGCCAACGTCCTGACTTTC.

The rearrangement uses TRBV12-3 or TRBV12-4 and TRBJ2-7; D unresolved. The CDR3 contains 15 residues. V dropped 7 bases and J dropped 0 bases, with 16 bases sitting between them. The CDR3 reads CASTKTTLNSYEQYF. In DNA form, the CDR3 reads TGTGCCAGCACCAAAACGACCCTAAACTCCTACGAGCAGTACTTC.

In this sample, this clonotype turned up many times. The chain employs TRBV29-1 and TRBJ2-1, with TRBD2 matching 8 bases. The germline V gene has CDR1 SQVTM and CDR2 ANQGSEA. CDR3 length: 15 amino acids. Germline trimming cut 5 bases from V and 5 bases from J; bases unmatched to any gene: 11. The CDR3 nucleotides are TGCAGCGTTTCCCCGGGAGCGGGGGAGAACAATGAGCAGTTCTTC. Protein sequence: CSVSPGAGENNEQFF.

This chain links TRBV20-1 with TRBJ1-2; D perhaps matches TRBD1 (5 bases). Trimming left V 0 bases short and J 6 bases short, with 17 bases between. This CDR3 contains 15 residues. Germline V gene data show CDR1 as DFQATT and CDR2 as SNEGSKA (reference sequence). CDR3 protein: CSARDPSSTVHGYTF. CDR3 in DNA: TGCAGTGCTAGAGATCCCTCTTCGACAGTGCATGGCTACACCTTC.

This clonotype was recorded many times. The V gene is TRBV14, the J gene TRBJ2-1; 8 bases agree with TRBD2. The germline gives CDR1 SGHDN, CDR2 FVKESK. V shed 1 base, J shed 6 bases, and the junction held 14 bases outside the gene matches. CDR3 length: 18 amino acids. CDR3 DNA: TGTGCCAGCAGCCAAGGGGGACCGGGACTAGTTCTATTCAATGAGCAGTTCTTC. As protein: CASSQGGPGLVLFNEQFF.

The chain carries TRBV6-1 and TRBJ2-1; the match to TRBD2 covers 11 bases. Germline CDR1 reads MNHNS; CDR2 reads SASEGT. This CDR3 region has 16 residues. V lost 5 bases and J lost 7; bases outside the gene matches: 10. The CDR3 sequence is CASSPDSGRAANEQFF. The CDR3, as DNA: TGTGCCAGCAGTCCCGATAGCGGGAGGGCCGCGAATGAGCAGTTCTTC.

The sample holds a few counts of this clonotype. The chain uses TRBV5-1 and TRBJ2-7; D unresolved. Germline CDR1 reads SGHRS; CDR2 reads YFSETQ. The CDR3 length is 15 residues. V shed 0 bases and J shed 2 bases, with 12 bases lying between them. The CDR3 DNA sequence: TGCGCCAGCAGCTTGGAAGGGCAGCCGACCTACGAGCAGTACTTC. This encodes CASSLEGQPTYEQYF.